This TCR beta chain stems from a study of T cell responses to AZD1222 COVID-19 vaccine. Findings and limits, study-wide: The donor cohort was predominantly white British with a female majority, and clonal diversity may have been underestimated. After two AZD1222 doses, spike-specific TCR breadth and depth rose versus day 0. The reported proportion of spike-specific TCRs targeting unmutated variant regions was nearly half.

Per germline, CDR1 LGHDT and CDR2 YNNKEL (reference sequence). The CDR3 consists of 18 residues. Trimming shortened V by 0 bases and J by 7 bases, and 22 bases separated the two germline ends. Comments on this clone: Its antigen remains unidentified.

The protocol was immunoSEQ multiplex PCR, while the TCRdb copy is restricted to in-frame clones and leaves out a portion. Among some 52,000 clones listed, approximately 90% were seen once. The rearrangement links TRBV3-1 (or the pseudogene TRBV3-2) to TRBJ2-1, with a tentative D call TRBD2 (6 bases). Sequencing used peripheral blood, obtained 28 days after the second AZD1222 dose. The TCR originated in an adult who received the AZD1222 COVID-19 vaccine. CDR3 sequence: CASSQDRLVGRGGNEQFF. The CDR3 coding sequence is TGTGCCAGCAGCCAAGATAGACTCGTCGGGAGAGGTGGGAATGAGCAGTTCTTC.